Sequencing of this TCR beta chain was carried out in a study of blood T cell repertoires in COVID-19. The CDR3 runs 16 residues. Trimming cost V 1 base and J 4 bases, with 16 bases left between them. Germline CDR1 reads LNHDA; CDR2 reads SQIVND (reference sequence). Sequencing used immunoSEQ multiplex PCR; TCRdb keeps in-frame clones, though not all of them. The data show some 220,000 clones, 75% to 85% seen once. Sequenced: peripheral blood. This clonotype was sampled from a woman aged 70-85 years with COVID-19, enrolled during active disease. V gene TRBV19 combines with J gene TRBJ1-1; D unclear. The CDR3 DNA sequence: TGTGCCAGTAGTATAGGGGTGAGGGCGCAGAGCACTGAAGCTTTCTTT. Translating it yields CASSIGVRAQSTEAFF.